The 27 T cell receptor beta chains presented below share a single source sample, sequenced in a study of T-cell reconstitution after alpha-beta-depleted transplantation in children. It was with unique molecular identifiers that the TCRbeta library was prepared. TCRdb called the PCR reads again in MiXCR, with one record for every CDR3 protein. Here the sample spans approximately 15,000 distinct CDR3 sequences, about 7.7% being singletons. The sample in question was PBMCs, mostly from graft donor cells, obtained 60 days after TCRalphabeta/CD19-depleted stem cell transplant. The receptors were sampled from a boy younger than two who had a stem cell transplant for Wiskott-Aldrich syndrome, so the T cells may come from the graft donor.

This clonotype was seen many times. The rearrangement joins TRBV5-1 to TRBJ2-3, with TRBD2 identical over 11 bases. The ends lost 3 bases at V and 1 base at J; junction bases unmatched: 4. Germline CDR1 reads SGHRS; CDR2 reads YFSETQ. There are 16 residues in the CDR3. CDR3 DNA sequence: TGCGCCAGCAGCTCACTAGCGGGAGTAGGCACAGATACGCAGTATTTT. Translated, it gives CASSSLAGVGTDTQYF.

Only a few counts were recorded for this clonotype. This chain uses TRBV20-1 with TRBJ2-5, with D perhaps matching TRBD1 (6 bases). Per the germline V gene, CDR1 is DFQATT and CDR2 is SNEGSKA (reference sequence). This CDR3 comprises 18 residues. V lost 0 bases and J 2 bases, leaving 22 bases between the germline ends. The CDR3 nucleotides are TGCAGTGCTAGAGATCCCCGGTGGGGGCATGAGCAACAAGAGACCCAGTACTTC. The encoded protein is CSARDPRWGHEQQETQYF.

This chain uses TRBV5-1 with TRBJ1-6; 7 positions agree with TRBD1. V lost 4 bases, J lost 9 bases, and 7 bases stayed unmatched. The CDR3 contains 14 residues. Germline V gene sequence: CDR1 SGHRS, CDR2 YFSETQ. The CDR3 bases are TGCGCCAGCAGCAATCGACAGGGCGGTTCACCCCTCCACTTT. Translation: CASSNRQGGSPLHF. The whole variable domain, filled in from reference TRBV5-1 and TRBJ1-6, reads KAGVTQTPRYLIKTRGQQVTLSCSPISGHRSVSWYQQTPGQGLQFLFEYFSETQRNKGNFPGRFSGRQFSNSRSEMNVSTLELGDSALYLCASSNRQGGSPLHFGNGTRLTVT.

This CDR3 reads CSPREGITEAFF. The CDR3 coding sequence is TGCAGCCCCCGGGAGGGTATCACTGAAGCTTTCTTT. The chain is built from TRBV20-1 and TRBJ1-1; D is uncertain. The CDR3 consists of 12 residues. Looked up from germline, CDR1 is DFQATT and CDR2 is SNEGSKA (reference sequence).

This clonotype has a count of ten or more. The gene calls are TRBV11-2 and TRBJ2-6, with no clear D. The V gene's germline CDR1 is SGHAT and CDR2 FQNNGV. This CDR3 comprises 17 residues. V was clipped by 3 bases and J by 3 bases, with 15 bases between them. This CDR3 reads CASSFGLMAGGANVLTF. The CDR3 nucleotides read TGTGCCAGCAGCTTCGGTTTAATGGCCGGTGGGGCCAACGTCCTGACTTTC.

This clonotype has ten or more counts. This chain joins TRBV16 and TRBJ2-7; D is perhaps TRBD2 (5 bases). Germline lookup yields CDR1 KGHSY and CDR2 FQNENV. The V end lost 4 bases, the J end lost 0 bases, and 10 bases lay between the germline ends. The CDR3 extends over 14 amino acids. CDR3 amino acids: CASSLPAGSYEQYF. The DNA of the CDR3 is TGTGCCAGCAGCCTTCCCGCGGGCTCCTACGAGCAGTACTTC.

The V gene is TRBV7-6, the J gene TRBJ2-7, with D perhaps TRBD2 (7 bases). V was shortened by 1 base and J by 1 base, with 20 bases between the two germline ends. The CDR3 sequence is 18 residues long. Per germline, CDR1 SGHVS and CDR2 FNYEAQ. The CDR3 loop reads CASSLGVCGGRGSYEQYF. CDR3 nucleotides: TGTGCCAGCAGCTTAGGTGTGTGCGGGGGCCGGGGGTCCTACGAGCAGTACTTC.

This clonotype has ten or more counts. V gene TRBV20-1 combines with J gene TRBJ2-3; 11 bases line up with TRBD2. This CDR3 region has 15 residues. Unmatched junction bases numbered 5, after V lost 6 bases and J lost 0 bases. Germline V CDR1 and CDR2: DFQATT, SNEGSKA (reference sequence). The CDR3: CSAPTSGSSTDTQYF. Written as DNA, the CDR3 is TGCAGTGCGCCTACTAGCGGGAGCAGCACAGATACGCAGTATTTT.

Only a few counts were recorded for this clonotype. This chain's CDR3 is CASSFKLAGGPNEQFF. In DNA form, the CDR3 reads TGTGCCAGCAGCTTCAAACTAGCGGGAGGTCCCAATGAGCAGTTCTTC. The rearrangement links TRBV7-8 to TRBJ2-1; TRBD2 aligns across 12 bases. V was pared by 3 bases and J by 6 bases, with 6 bases of the junction left unmatched. The CDR3 has 16 residues. In germline, CDR1 is SGHVS, CDR2 FQNEAQ.

The table lists this clonotype with a few counts. The CDR3 region has the DNA TGCAGCGTTGAACATGGCGCAGGGATGGGTGGCTACACCTTC. This sequence encodes CSVEHGAGMGGYTF. The gene calls are TRBV29-1 and TRBJ1-2, with D perhaps TRBD1 (5 bases). Germline V gene sequence: CDR1 SQVTM, CDR2 ANQGSEA. V shed 2 bases and J shed 7 bases, with 17 bases lying between them. The CDR3 extends over 14 amino acids.

This clonotype was picked up many times. The chain is built from TRBV28 and TRBJ2-5, with 7 bases that match TRBD1. The V gene's germline CDR1 is MDHEN and CDR2 SYDVKM. The CDR3 length is 14 residues. The V segment lost 2 bases and the J segment 5 bases; nucleotides outside the gene matches: 5. The CDR3 coding sequence is TGTGCCAGCAGTTTAACAGGGGCTCGGGAGACCCAGTACTTC. This gives the protein CASSLTGARETQYF.

The chain couples TRBV6-2 or TRBV6-3 to TRBJ2-1; D might be TRBD2 (6 bases). V lost 3 bases and J lost 8, with 11 bases in between. This CDR3 contains 13 residues. The V gene's germline CDR1 is MNHEY and CDR2 SVGEGT. This CDR3 is CASSYGGVDEQFF. The CDR3 DNA follows: TGTGCCAGCAGTTATGGAGGGGTGGATGAGCAGTTCTTC.

This clonotype has only a few counts. V gene TRBV2 combines with J gene TRBJ2-1; D is undetermined. Germline lookup yields CDR1 SNHLY and CDR2 FYNNEI. This CDR3 region has 14 residues. V was trimmed by 7 bases and J by 0 bases, leaving 10 bases between them. CDR3 DNA sequence: TGTGCCAGCAAAGACGCGTACTCCTACAATGAGCAGTTCTTC. Protein sequence: CASKDAYSYNEQFF.

In this sample, this clonotype is medium-sized. CDR3: CSVGSRTGTNEEQFF. The CDR3 DNA reads as TGCAGCGTGGGAAGCAGGACAGGGACCAATGAGGAGCAGTTCTTC. The gene calls are TRBV29-1 and TRBJ2-1; 8 nucleotides line up with TRBD1. Germline trimming cut 6 bases from V and 10 bases from J; bases unmatched to any gene: 17. CDR1 SQVTM and CDR2 ANQGSEA come from the germline V gene. This CDR3 is built from 15 residues.

The sample holds many counts of this clonotype. This chain uses TRBV6-1 with TRBJ2-5; no definite D call. Looked up from germline, CDR1 is MNHNS and CDR2 is SASEGT. The CDR3 length is 15 residues. The V gene lost 6 bases and the J gene lost 2 bases, with 16 bases spanning the gap. CDR3 residues: CASSPGLQVQETQYF. CDR3 DNA: TGTGCCAGCAGCCCGGGCCTCCAGGTTCAAGAGACCCAGTACTTC.

This clonotype was counted many times. V gene TRBV4-2 combines with J gene TRBJ2-3; D unresolved. The CDR3 runs to 14 residues. Trimming pared 3 bases from V and 2 bases from J, leaving 9 bases between. Germline V CDR1 and CDR2: LGHNA, YNFKEQ. The CDR3 DNA reads as TGTGCCAGCAGCCAGGAACCCTACACAGATACGCAGTATTTT. Amino acid sequence: CASSQEPYTDTQYF.

This clonotype was recorded at least ten times. The chain joins TRBV5-1 to TRBJ2-3; no firm D call. The CDR3 contains 13 residues. CDR1 SGHRS and CDR2 YFSETQ come from the germline V gene. Trimming cost V 5 bases and J 5 bases, with 12 bases left between them. DNA for the CDR3: TGCGCCAGCAGGCTGGTAGACGGAGATACGCAGTATTTT. Its translation: CASRLVDGDTQYF.

This clonotype was counted ten times or more. The chain recombines TRBV29-1 with TRBJ2-1, with D maybe TRBD1 (6 bases). The V gene's germline CDR1 is SQVTM and CDR2 ANQGSEA. This CDR3 spans 13 amino acids. The V end lost 7 bases, the J end lost 7 bases, and 17 bases lay between the germline ends. CDR3 region: CSARTDLRNEQFF. The CDR3 nucleotides read TGCAGCGCTCGGACAGACCTCAGGAATGAGCAGTTCTTC.

Sample share makes this clonotype medium-sized. This chain connects TRBV24-1 to TRBJ2-5; tentatively, D is TRBD2 (5 bases). CDR1 and CDR2 from the germline V gene are KGHDR and SFDVKD. The CDR3 consists of 14 residues. V was pared by 4 bases and J by 2 bases, with 10 bases between. The CDR3 is CATSEPGGQETQYF. As DNA, the CDR3 is TGTGCCACCAGTGAACCCGGAGGACAAGAGACCCAGTACTTC.

The chain links TRBV5-6 to TRBJ2-1; D possibly corresponds to TRBD1 (5 bases). V lost 4 bases to trimming and J lost 3 bases, with 20 bases between them. Germline lookup yields CDR1 SGHDT and CDR2 YYEEEE. The length of the CDR3 is 17 residues. The CDR3 sequence: CASSPGLLSSNYNEQFF. DNA of the CDR3: TGTGCCAGCAGCCCAGGGCTCCTCAGCTCAAACTACAATGAGCAGTTCTTC.

The J gene is TRBJ2-7, the V gene TRBV5-1, with 12 bases lining up with TRBD2. Germline CDR1 reads SGHRS; CDR2 reads YFSETQ. Germline trimming cut 7 bases from V and 2 bases from J; bases unmatched to any gene: 4. The CDR3 consists of 14 residues. The DNA of the CDR3 is TGCGCCAGCGCTAGCGGGAGGGCCACCTACGAGCAGTACTTC. Translating gives CASASGRATYEQYF.

The CDR3 DNA reads TGTGCCAGCAGCTTTGGGACCTACTATGGCTACACCTTC. It encodes CASSFGTYYGYTF. The V call is TRBV5-5, the J call TRBJ1-2, with a tentative D call TRBD1 (5 bases). Trimming stripped 2 bases from V and 3 bases from J, with 8 bases between. CDR1 is SGHKS, CDR2 YYEKEE, per germline (reference sequence). The CDR3 is 13 amino acids.

This clonotype was observed a handful of times. This CDR3 reads CAWSLGPGEFF. For the CDR3, the DNA is TGTGCCTGGAGTCTGGGACCGGGGGAGTTCTTC. The rearrangement joins TRBV30 to TRBJ2-1; maybe TRBD2 (6 bases). V gave up 2 bases and J gave up 14 bases, with 13 bases separating them. The CDR3 contains 11 residues. Germline V CDR1 and CDR2: GTSNPN, SVGIG (reference sequence). Complete variable domain (other parts from reference TRBV30 and TRBJ2-1): SQTIHQWPATLVQPVGSPLSLECTVEGTSNPNLYWYRQAAGRGLQLLFYSVGIGQISSEVPQNLSASRPQDRQFILSSKKLLLSDSGFYLCAWSLGPGEFFGPGTRLTVL.

This clonotype was counted at least ten times. V and J are TRBV6-5 and TRBJ1-2; weak D call: TRBD1 (6 bases). From germline, CDR1 is MNHEY and CDR2 SVGAGI. The V and J ends lost 7 bases and 3 bases respectively, with 12 bases between them. CDR3 size: 13 residues. The CDR3 protein is CASTAGGHYGYTF. The CDR3 nucleotides read TGTGCCAGCACCGCCGGGGGGCACTATGGCTACACCTTC.

This clonotype was counted at least ten times. The chain combines TRBV6-5 with TRBJ2-5; 12 bases align to TRBD2. CDR3 length equals 16 residues. The junction had 5 bases not matched to a gene; V was cut back by 2 bases and J by 4 bases. Germline CDR1 and CDR2: MNHEY and SVGAGI. CDR3 amino acids: CASSYLAGGPGETQYF. In nucleotides, the CDR3 is TGTGCCAGCAGTTACCTAGCGGGAGGGCCAGGAGAGACCCAGTACTTC.

This clonotype came up a few times. The chain links TRBV20-1 to TRBJ2-1; 7 nucleotides align to TRBD2. CDR3 length: 16 residues. V trimming: 3 bases; J trimming: 3 bases; junction bases outside the gene matches: 11. Germline CDR1 is DFQATT and CDR2 is SNEGSKA (reference sequence). The CDR3 reads CSARGRDYSFYNEQFF. DNA for the CDR3: TGCAGTGCTAGGGGCCGGGACTATTCTTTCTACAATGAGCAGTTCTTC.

This chain's CDR3 is CAWSYVLETQYF. Written as DNA, the CDR3 is TGTGCCTGGAGTTATGTGCTGGAGACCCAGTACTTC. The chain recombines TRBV30 with TRBJ2-5; the D is unclear. The CDR3 length is 12 residues. Germline-derived CDR1 and CDR2 are GTSNPN and SVGIG (reference sequence). Trimming removed 2 bases from V and 5 bases from J, with 9 bases in between.